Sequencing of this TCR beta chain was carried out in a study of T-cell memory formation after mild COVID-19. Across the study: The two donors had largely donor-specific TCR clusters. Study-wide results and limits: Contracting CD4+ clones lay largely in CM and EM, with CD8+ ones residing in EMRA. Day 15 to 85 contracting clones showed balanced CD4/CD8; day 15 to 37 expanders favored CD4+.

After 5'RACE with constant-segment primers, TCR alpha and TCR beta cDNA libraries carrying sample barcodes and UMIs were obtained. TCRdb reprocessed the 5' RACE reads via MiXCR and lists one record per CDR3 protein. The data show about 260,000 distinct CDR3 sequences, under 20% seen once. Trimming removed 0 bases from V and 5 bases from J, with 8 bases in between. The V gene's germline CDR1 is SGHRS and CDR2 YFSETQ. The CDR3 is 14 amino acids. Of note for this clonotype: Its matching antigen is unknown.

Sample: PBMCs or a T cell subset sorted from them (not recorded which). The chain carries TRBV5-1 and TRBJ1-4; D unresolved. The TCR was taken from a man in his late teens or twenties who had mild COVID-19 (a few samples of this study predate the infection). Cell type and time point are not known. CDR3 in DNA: TGCGCCAGCAGCTTGGACAGCATGAATGAAAAACTGTTTTTT. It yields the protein CASSLDSMNEKLFF. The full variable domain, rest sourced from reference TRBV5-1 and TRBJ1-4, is KAGVTQTPRYLIKTRGQQVTLSCSPISGHRSVSWYQQTPGQGLQFLFEYFSETQRNKGNFPGRFSGRQFSNSRSEMNVSTLELGDSALYLCASSLDSMNEKLFFGSGTQLSVL.